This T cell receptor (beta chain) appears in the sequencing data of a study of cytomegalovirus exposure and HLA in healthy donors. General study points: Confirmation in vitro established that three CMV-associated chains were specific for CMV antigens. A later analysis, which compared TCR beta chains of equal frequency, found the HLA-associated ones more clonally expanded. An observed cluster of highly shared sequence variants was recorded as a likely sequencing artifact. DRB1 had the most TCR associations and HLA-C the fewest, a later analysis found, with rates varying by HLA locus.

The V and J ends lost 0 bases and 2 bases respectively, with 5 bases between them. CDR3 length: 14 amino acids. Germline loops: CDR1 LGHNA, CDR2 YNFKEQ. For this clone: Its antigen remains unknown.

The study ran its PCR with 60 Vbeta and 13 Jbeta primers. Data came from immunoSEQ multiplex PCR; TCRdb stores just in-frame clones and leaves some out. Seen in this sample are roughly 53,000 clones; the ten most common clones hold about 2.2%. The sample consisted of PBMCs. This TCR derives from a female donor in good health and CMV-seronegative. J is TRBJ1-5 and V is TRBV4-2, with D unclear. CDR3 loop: CASSQEQGNQPQHF. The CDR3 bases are TGTGCCAGCAGCCAAGAGCAGGGCAATCAGCCCCAGCATTTT.